This passage covers 30 T cell receptor beta chains from one sample sequenced in a study of blood T cell repertoires in COVID-19. Using immunoSEQ multiplex PCR, the repertoire was profiled, and TCRdb retains in-frame clones only, with some absent. The data hold 90,000 to 130,000 clones, with about three quarters observed a single time. The sequenced sample consisted of peripheral blood. The receptor set was obtained from a woman over 75 with active or convalescent COVID-19.

The rearrangement joins TRBV18 to TRBJ2-1; D not resolved. Germline-derived CDR1 and CDR2 are KGHSH and LQKENI. Trimming stripped 3 bases from V and 7 bases from J, with 13 bases between. This CDR3 spans 14 amino acids. This chain's CDR3 is CASSPLVSENEQFF. As DNA, the CDR3 is TGTGCCAGCTCACCTCTCGTGTCGGAGAATGAGCAGTTCTTC. Full variable domain (remainder filled in from reference TRBV18 and TRBJ2-1): NAGVMQNPRHLVRRRGQEARLRCSPMKGHSHVYWYRQLPEEGLKFMVYLQKENIIDESGMPKERFSAEFPKEGPSILRIQQVVRGDSAAYFCASSPLVSENEQFFGPGTRLTVL.

The chain combines TRBV11-2 with TRBJ2-5; D is possibly TRBD1 (6 bases). The V end lost 1 base, the J end lost 1 base, and 7 bases lay between the germline ends. Germline V gene data show CDR1 as SGHAT and CDR2 as FQNNGV. This CDR3 is 14 amino acids long. For the CDR3, the DNA is TGTGCCAGCAGCTTAGGGACAGTCCAAGAGACCCAGTACTTC. Its translation: CASSLGTVQETQYF.

This sequence joins TRBV3-1 (or the pseudogene TRBV3-2) and TRBJ1-2, with TRBD1 identical over 9 bases. CDR1 is LGHDT and CDR2 is YNNKEL in the germline V gene (reference sequence). The CDR3 loop spans 13 amino acids. Trimming removed 6 bases from V and 8 bases from J; junction bases left unmatched: 7. The CDR3 loop reads CASRDRGSLGYTF. Here the CDR3 DNA reads TGTGCCAGCAGGGACAGGGGATCGCTAGGCTACACCTTC.

This chain joins TRBV6-6 and TRBJ1-1; TRBD1 might be the D (6 bases). Between the trimmed V and J ends, which lost 4 bases and 3 bases, there was a span of 18 bases. Germline V gene lookup returns CDR1 MNHNY and CDR2 SVGAGI (reference sequence). The CDR3 sequence is 16 residues long. The CDR3 nucleotides are TGTGCCAGCAGTTTCCCACAGGGCCGCGGTGACACTGAAGCTTTCTTT. Amino acids: CASSFPQGRGDTEAFF.

The chain uses TRBV10-3 and TRBJ2-5; possibly TRBD1 for D (6 bases). The CDR3 loop spans 13 amino acids. V was clipped by 6 bases and J by 5 bases, with 13 bases between them. CDR1 is ENHRY, CDR2 SYGVKD, per germline. In DNA, the CDR3 is TGTGCCATCAGCAACCTAGGGGGTGAGACCCAGTACTTC. As protein: CAISNLGGETQYF.

CDR3 residues: CASSLATGLAVDNEQFF. In DNA, the CDR3 is TGCGCCAGCAGCTTGGCCACGGGACTAGCGGTAGACAATGAGCAGTTCTTC. This chain joins TRBV5-1 and TRBJ2-1; 11 bases agree with TRBD2. The ends lost 0 bases at V and 5 bases at J; junction bases unmatched: 7. The CDR3 runs to 17 residues. Germline CDR1 is SGHRS and CDR2 is YFSETQ.

This clone was observed once. The chain is built from TRBV10-3 and TRBJ2-5; 7 nucleotides match TRBD1. Germline assignment: CDR1 ENHRY and CDR2 SYGVKD. The CDR3 runs 13 residues. V trimming: 10 bases; J trimming: 5 bases; junction bases outside the gene matches: 10. The CDR3 DNA sequence: TGTGCCACATCCCCAACGGGACAGGAGACCCAGTACTTC. This translates into CATSPTGQETQYF.

The chain links TRBV5-1 to TRBJ1-5; the D gene is possibly TRBD1 (5 bases). Germline lookup yields CDR1 SGHRS and CDR2 YFSETQ. This CDR3 spans 14 amino acids. V lost 5 bases, J lost 0 bases, and 9 bases lay in between. This chain's CDR3 is CASRTEDSNQPQHF. Written as DNA, the CDR3 is TGCGCCAGCAGGACAGAAGATAGCAATCAGCCCCAGCATTTT.

This clone was seen only a few times. The V and J genes are TRBV7-6 and TRBJ2-2; 8 nucleotides match TRBD2. Looked up from germline, CDR1 is SGHVS and CDR2 is FNYEAQ. V lost 5 bases, J lost 2 bases, and 13 bases stayed unmatched. The CDR3 is 18 amino acids. CDR3 sequence (DNA): TGTGCCAGCAGCCCCCGGGGGGGGGACACCCTTAACACCGGGGAGCTGTTTTTT. This gives the protein CASSPRGGDTLNTGELFF.

The chain links TRBV28 to TRBJ1-4; possible D gene TRBD1, 6 bases. The V end lost 7 bases, the J end lost 8 bases, and 14 bases lay between the germline ends. CDR1 is MDHEN and CDR2 is SYDVKM in the germline V gene. The CDR3 runs 13 residues. This CDR3 reads CASTGGREEKLFF. In DNA, the CDR3 is TGTGCCAGCACCGGGGGGCGGGAGGAAAAACTGTTTTTT.

The chain carries TRBV2 and TRBJ2-3; possibly TRBD1 for D (5 bases). V was shortened by 6 bases and J by 6 bases, with 10 bases between the two germline ends. Germline CDR1 and CDR2: SNHLY and FYNNEI. This CDR3 comprises 12 residues. The CDR3 reads CASRGRGDTQYF. The CDR3 nucleotides are TGTGCCAGCAGGGGGCGAGGCGATACGCAGTATTTT.

The gene calls are TRBV6-1 and TRBJ1-4; the match to TRBD1 covers 10 bases. Germline CDR1 MNHNS, CDR2 SASEGT. The CDR3 runs to 17 residues. After removal of 4 bases from V and 2 bases from J, the junction contained 7 bases not matched to a gene. CDR3 DNA sequence: TGTGCCAGCAGTGCTAGTGGACAGGGGGTTACTAATGAAAAACTGTTTTTT. It codes for CASSASGQGVTNEKLFF.

This sequence joins TRBV5-4 and TRBJ2-5; 10 positions match TRBD2. Per germline, CDR1 SGHNT and CDR2 YYREEE (reference sequence). V shed 3 bases and J 5 bases; nucleotides not matched to a gene: 10. This CDR3 has 16 amino acids. The CDR3 bases are TGTGCCAGCAGCTACCCGGGAGCGGGAGGGAGGGAGACCCAGTACTTC. Protein product: CASSYPGAGGRETQYF.

The chain links TRBV27 to TRBJ2-2, with 10 positions matching TRBD2. Germline CDR1 reads MNHEY; CDR2 reads SMNVEV (reference sequence). V was clipped by 3 bases and J by 6 bases; unmatched bases: 4. The CDR3 is made up of 15 amino acids. This CDR3 reads CASSFRLAGAGELFF. The CDR3 DNA reads TGTGCCAGCAGTTTTAGGCTAGCGGGAGCCGGGGAGCTGTTTTTT.

J is TRBJ2-7 and V is TRBV6-6; weak D call: TRBD2 (8 bases). V lost 8 bases, J lost 5 bases, and 16 bases lay in between. Germline values: CDR1 MNHNY, CDR2 SVGAGI (reference sequence). This CDR3 region has 13 residues. CDR3 protein: CASLREGADEQYF. The CDR3 nucleotides are TGTGCCAGCTTACGGGAGGGGGCGGACGAGCAGTACTTC.

The J gene is TRBJ2-5, the V gene TRBV19; TRBD2 matches at 11 bases. Germline V CDR1 and CDR2: LNHDA, SQIVND (reference sequence). CDR3 length: 18 amino acids. Trimming removed 2 bases from V and 3 bases from J; junction bases left unmatched: 11. CDR3 sequence: CASSIMASGRSWEETQYF. The DNA for the CDR3 is TGTGCCAGTAGTATAATGGCTAGCGGGAGGTCGTGGGAAGAGACCCAGTACTTC.

V usage is TRBV10-1 and J usage is TRBJ2-1; D ambiguous. Trimming removed 4 bases at V and 5 bases at J, with 9 bases between. Germline V lookup: CDR1 WNHNN, CDR2 SYGVQD (reference sequence). This CDR3 has 13 residues. The CDR3 loop reads CASSGQENNEQFF. The CDR3 DNA sequence: TGCGCCAGCAGTGGTCAGGAAAACAATGAGCAGTTCTTC.

V usage is TRBV5-4 and J usage is TRBJ2-1; 10 bases are shared with TRBD2. CDR1 and CDR2 from the germline V gene are SGHNT and YYREEE (reference sequence). The CDR3 sequence is 17 residues long. V shed 5 bases, J shed 6 bases, and the junction held 14 bases outside the gene matches. The CDR3 bases are TGTGCCAGCAGACGAGGACTAGCGGAGGCCCCATTCAATGAGCAGTTCTTC. Its translation is CASRRGLAEAPFNEQFF.

CDR3 loop: CASSQLAGGTDTQYF. The CDR3, as DNA: TGCGCCAGCAGCCAACTAGCGGGAGGGACAGATACGCAGTATTTT. The rearrangement uses TRBV4-3 and TRBJ2-3; 12 nucleotides align to TRBD2. Germline CDR1 reads LGHNA; CDR2 reads YSLEER. With V trimmed by 2 bases and J by 3 bases, 0 bases remained unmatched. This CDR3 has 15 residues.

V gene TRBV7-9 combines with J gene TRBJ2-5; D remains unclear. Trimming removed 5 bases at V and 5 bases at J, with 12 bases between. This CDR3 is 13 amino acids long. Germline lookup yields CDR1 SEHNR and CDR2 FQNEAQ (reference sequence). The CDR3 loop is CASSITNGETQYF. The CDR3 nucleotides are TGTGCCAGCAGCATTACGAACGGGGAGACCCAGTACTTC.

The chain combines TRBV7-9 with TRBJ2-1, with D uncertain. CDR1 SEHNR and CDR2 FQNEAQ come from the germline V gene (reference sequence). Deletions cut 2 bases from V and 6 bases from J, with 11 bases between. The CDR3 length is 14 residues. The CDR3 DNA reads TGTGCCAGCAGCTTACTTTCCGGTGGCAATGAGCAGTTCTTC. This sequence encodes CASSLLSGGNEQFF.

This CDR3 is CASSLGGGGSAFF. CDR3 in DNA: TGTGCCAGCAGTTTAGGGGGCGGGGGTTCAGCTTTCTTT. The rearrangement links TRBV27 to TRBJ1-1; weak D call: TRBD1 (6 bases). Trimming took 2 bases from V and 10 from J, leaving 14 bases between them. The CDR3 loop spans 13 amino acids. CDR1 is MNHEY and CDR2 is SMNVEV in the germline V gene (reference sequence).

The chain is built from TRBV5-1 and TRBJ2-7; D remains ambiguous. Germline V gives CDR1 SGHRS, CDR2 YFSETQ. The CDR3 is 13 amino acids. Trimming took off 1 base at V and 4 bases at J, with 9 bases between the two ends. CDR3 nucleotide sequence: TGCGCCAGCAGCTTGCAGGTTCCTTACGAGCAGTACTTC. Protein product: CASSLQVPYEQYF.

The chain links TRBV18 to TRBJ2-7; 9 bases fit TRBD1. The CDR3 sequence is 17 residues long. The trim removed 3 bases at V and 3 bases at J, leaving 12 bases unmatched. Germline assignment: CDR1 KGHSH and CDR2 LQKENI. The CDR3 loop reads CASSPTDRGSVGYEQYF. The CDR3 DNA follows: TGTGCCAGCTCACCCACGGACAGGGGATCGGTCGGCTACGAGCAGTACTTC.

J is TRBJ2-5 and V is TRBV6-5, with 7 positions matching TRBD1. The CDR3 sequence is 14 residues long. CDR1 is MNHEY, CDR2 SVGAGI, per germline. Losses at the gene ends were 6 bases for V and 7 bases for J; bases not matched to a gene: 11. Here the CDR3 reads CASSRDRGGGTQYF. The CDR3 DNA is TGTGCCAGCAGCCGGGACAGAGGTGGCGGGACCCAGTACTTC.

This chain links TRBV18 with TRBJ2-5; D unresolved. Germline loops: CDR1 KGHSH, CDR2 LQKENI. V was trimmed by 3 bases and J by 6 bases, leaving 11 bases between them. This CDR3 is 13 amino acids long. CDR3: CASSPAGRQTQYF. CDR3 in DNA: TGTGCCAGCTCACCCGCTGGGCGACAGACCCAGTACTTC.

The chain joins TRBV27 to TRBJ2-7; 7 nucleotides line up with TRBD1. Germline V gene data show CDR1 as MNHEY and CDR2 as SMNVEV (reference sequence). The V gene end was trimmed by 5 bases and the J gene end by 6 bases; junction bases not matched to a gene: 16. The CDR3 is made up of 16 amino acids. The CDR3: CASSPLHRGLPIEQYF. The CDR3, as DNA: TGTGCCAGCAGTCCCCTACACAGGGGTCTCCCCATCGAGCAGTACTTC.

The V call is TRBV9, the J call TRBJ2-2; D gene ambiguous. The CDR3 extends over 15 amino acids. CDR1 and CDR2 from the germline V gene are SGDLS and YYNGEE. V shed 2 bases and J shed 2 bases, with 10 bases lying between them. CDR3 amino acids: CASSVSPSNTGELFF. CDR3 nucleotides: TGTGCCAGCAGCGTTTCCCCGTCCAACACCGGGGAGCTGTTTTTT. Variable domain in full (rest from reference TRBV9 and TRBJ2-2): DSGVTQTPKHLITATGQRVTLRCSPRSGDLSVYWYQQSLDQGLQFLIQYYNGEERAKGNILERFSAQQFPDLHSELNLSSLELGDSALYFCASSVSPSNTGELFFGEGSRLTVL.

This chain connects TRBV18 to TRBJ2-2, with D unresolved. The V end lost 3 bases, the J end lost 4 bases, and 12 bases lay between the germline ends. Per the germline V gene, CDR1 is KGHSH and CDR2 is LQKENI. This CDR3 contains 15 residues. The CDR3 coding sequence is TGTGCCAGCTCACCTTTGGTTCTAGGCACCGGGGAGCTGTTTTTT. This sequence encodes CASSPLVLGTGELFF.

The chain recombines TRBV7-3 with TRBJ2-3, with 8 bases identical to TRBD2. This CDR3 contains 16 residues. V shed 2 bases, J shed 5 bases, and the junction held 9 bases outside the gene matches. Germline CDR1 SGHTA, CDR2 FQGTGA. The CDR3 DNA follows: TGTGCCAGCAGCTTATTTTCAGCGGGAGTTGGAGATACGCAGTATTTT. Protein product: CASSLFSAGVGDTQYF.